The 28 T cell receptor beta chains below were found in one sample sequenced in a study of shared clonotypes between healthy human individuals. TCRdb's table, derived via immunoSEQ multiplex PCR, lists solely in-frame clones and lacks some. The table lists over 2 million clones, around 95% of them singletons. Material: naive CD4+ T cells sorted from blood. Specified subset: CD45RA+ positively selected. The receptor set was obtained from a man aged 18 to 30 in good health.

As for this clone: The sample holds other DNA sequences that translate to the same CDR3. This chain joins TRBV29-1 and TRBJ2-3; 8 bases agree with TRBD1. The germline V gene encodes CDR1 SQVTM and CDR2 ANQGSEA. The CDR3 runs to 12 residues. V shed 4 bases and J 3 bases; nucleotides not matched to a gene: 0. The CDR3 coding sequence is TGCAGCGTTGGACAGGGGACAGATACGCAGTATTTT. It encodes CSVGQGTDTQYF.

The CDR3 is CAISESPGATGYTF. The CDR3, as DNA: TGTGCCATCAGTGAGTCCCCCGGGGCGACCGGCTACACCTTC. This chain joins TRBV10-3 and TRBJ1-2, with a possible D match to TRBD1 (5 bases). Germline V gene sequence: CDR1 ENHRY, CDR2 SYGVKD. The V gene lost 0 bases and the J gene lost 8 bases, with 13 bases spanning the gap. This CDR3 is built from 14 residues.

The chain couples TRBV7-2 to TRBJ2-1; D not resolved. Germline V CDR1 and CDR2: SGHTA, FQGNSA. Trimming left V 4 bases short and J 8 bases short, with 12 bases between. The CDR3 sequence is 13 residues long. The CDR3 loop reads CASSYRSFDEQFF. The CDR3 nucleotides read TGTGCCAGCAGCTACCGGTCCTTCGATGAGCAGTTCTTC. Together with reference TRBV7-2 and TRBJ2-1, the CDR3 gives the full variable domain: GAGVSQSPSNKVTEKGKDVELRCDPISGHTALYWYRQSLGQGLEFLIYFQGNSAPDKSGLPSDRFSAERTGGSVSTLTIQRTQQEDSAVYLCASSYRSFDEQFFGPGTRLTVL.

J is TRBJ2-5 and V is TRBV7-8; 8 nucleotides align to TRBD1. The ends lost 5 bases at V and 5 bases at J; junction bases unmatched: 13. Germline CDR1 reads SGHVS; CDR2 reads FQNEAQ. This CDR3 is 16 amino acids long. CDR3 in DNA: TGTGCCAGCAGCCAGGGGGCACTAGTAATAGTGGAGACCCAGTACTTC. This sequence encodes CASSQGALVIVETQYF. Drawing the rest from reference TRBV7-8 and TRBJ2-5, the complete variable domain is GAGVSQSPRYKVAKRGQDVALRCDPISGHVSLFWYQQALGQGPEFLTYFQNEAQLDKSGLPSDRFFAERPEGSVSTLKIQRTQQEDSAVYLCASSQGALVIVETQYFGPGTRLLVL.

J is TRBJ2-3 and V is TRBV15; no clear D gene. The CDR3 is 16 residues long. Trimming took off 0 bases at V and 2 bases at J, with 12 bases between the two ends. Germline CDR1 LNHNV, CDR2 YYDKDF (reference sequence). The CDR3: CATSRDMAVSTDTQYF. The CDR3 region has the DNA TGTGCCACCAGCAGAGATATGGCAGTCTCCACAGATACGCAGTATTTT.

This clone was found once. CDR3 sequence reads: CASSPWTGGERYGYTF. The CDR3 DNA sequence: TGTGCCAGCAGTCCCTGGACAGGGGGCGAAAGGTATGGCTACACCTTC. V is TRBV27 and J is TRBJ1-2, with 11 bases lining up with TRBD1. The CDR3 is made up of 16 amino acids. Trimming took 5 bases from V and 5 from J; bases not matched to a gene: 10. The germline V gene has CDR1 MNHEY and CDR2 SMNVEV (reference sequence).

The chain uses TRBV15 and TRBJ1-2; D not certain. Germline assignment: CDR1 LNHNV and CDR2 YYDKDF (reference sequence). V was shortened by 3 bases and J by 5 bases, with 13 bases between the two germline ends. The CDR3 runs 14 residues. Here the CDR3 DNA reads TGTGCCACCAGCAGGCGAGCCTTGGGGTATGGCTACACCTTC. It translates to CATSRRALGYGYTF.

In regard to this clone: The same CDR3 arises from other DNA sequences in this sample as well. V usage is TRBV6-5 and J usage is TRBJ1-3, with D uncertain. There are 13 residues in the CDR3. The germline CDR1 and CDR2 sequences are MNHEY and SVGAGI. V lost 2 bases, J lost 2 bases, and 4 bases lay in between. The CDR3 DNA follows: TGTGCCAGCAGTTACAGGGCTGGAAACACCATATATTTT. Translated: CASSYRAGNTIYF.

A word on this clone: A read error may be the cause here, since a much bigger clone is one base away. This sample includes further DNA sequences coding for the same CDR3. V gene TRBV5-6 combines with J gene TRBJ2-7; no definite D call. Germline CDR1 SGHDT, CDR2 YYEEEE. Trimming cost V 4 bases and J 3 bases, with 8 bases left between them. The CDR3 consists of 12 residues. The CDR3 nucleotides read TGTGCCAGCAGCCCCGGGCGCTACGAGCAGTACTTC. It is translated as CASSPGRYEQYF.

In the case of this clone: Other DNA variants within this sample encode the same CDR3. This rearrangement joins TRBV18 to TRBJ2-5; no reliable D call. With 5 bases removed from V and 0 bases from J, the gap between germline ends came to 7 bases. This CDR3 spans 13 amino acids. Per the germline V gene, CDR1 is KGHSH and CDR2 is LQKENI. CDR3 in DNA: TGTGCCAGCTCAAGAACAGACCAAGAGACCCAGTACTTC. Translating it yields CASSRTDQETQYF.

CDR3 residues: CASSALALDTQYF. CDR3 nucleotide sequence: TGTGCCAGCAGCGCTCTAGCTCTCGATACGCAGTATTTT. The chain combines TRBV7-9 with TRBJ2-3; a weak D match, TRBD2 (5 bases). The V and J ends lost 5 bases and 6 bases respectively, with 12 bases between them. Germline V lookup: CDR1 SEHNR, CDR2 FQNEAQ (reference sequence). The CDR3 contains 13 residues.

This sequence joins TRBV7-2 and TRBJ1-5; 11 bases are shared with TRBD1. The germline V gene has CDR1 SGHTA and CDR2 FQGNSA. The J segment lost 6 bases and the V segment lost 5 bases, leaving 12 bases of the junction unmatched. This CDR3 has 17 amino acids. This CDR3 is CASSIFGTGGWGQPQHF. DNA of the CDR3: TGTGCCAGCAGCATATTTGGGACAGGGGGTTGGGGTCAGCCCCAGCATTTT.

This chain links TRBV20-1 with TRBJ2-1; D unresolved. The CDR3 totals 11 residues. V lost 4 bases and J lost 9, with 10 bases in between. Germline V lookup: CDR1 DFQATT, CDR2 SNEGSKA (reference sequence). The CDR3 loop reads CSAMTSGEQFF. CDR3 nucleotide sequence: TGCAGTGCTATGACTTCGGGTGAGCAGTTCTTC.

Notes on this clone: The sample carries other DNA sequences with the same CDR3. The rearrangement links TRBV28 to TRBJ2-7; 8 bases map to TRBD1. CDR1 and CDR2 (germline): MDHEN, SYDVKM. With 2 bases clipped from V and 3 bases from J, the junction kept 3 bases outside the gene matches. The CDR3 extends over 14 amino acids. CDR3 sequence (DNA): TGTGCCAGCAGTTTAACAGGGGGGCTCTACGAGCAGTACTTC. Residues: CASSLTGGLYEQYF.

The rearrangement uses TRBV27 and TRBJ2-5; D is uncertain. CDR3 length: 15 residues. Germline V gene data show CDR1 as MNHEY and CDR2 as SMNVEV (reference sequence). The V end lost 7 bases, the J end lost 0 bases, and 15 bases lay between the germline ends. As DNA, the CDR3 is TGTGCCAGCACCTCGTTGGCGCTGTACCAAGAGACCCAGTACTTC. Its protein product is CASTSLALYQETQYF.

Details on this clone: A much larger clone is a single base away; this may be a read error. The chain employs TRBV10-3 and TRBJ1-1; D gene unclear. CDR1 and CDR2 from the germline V gene are ENHRY and SYGVKD. The germline V and J ends were trimmed by 5 bases and 10 bases, with 17 bases remaining between them. CDR3 length equals 13 residues. The CDR3 region has the DNA TGTGCCATCAGTACTGACGCGGCCCGGGGAGCTTTCTTT. Its translation: CAISTDAARGAFF.

This chain connects TRBV29-1 to TRBJ1-2; D possibly corresponds to TRBD1 (5 bases). CDR1 and CDR2 (germline): SQVTM, ANQGSEA. The CDR3 length is 12 residues. V gave up 3 bases and J gave up 3 bases, with 8 bases separating them. DNA of the CDR3: TGCAGCGTTGATGGGACGGACTATGGCTACACCTTC. Translated, it gives CSVDGTDYGYTF.

The chain couples TRBV9 to TRBJ1-3; no reliable D call. V lost 0 bases to trimming and J lost 8 bases, with 3 bases between them. This CDR3 has 11 amino acids. CDR1 is SGDLS and CDR2 is YYNGEE in the germline V gene. CDR3 coding DNA: TGTGCCAGCAGCGTAGTAGACACCATATATTTT. It is translated as CASSVVDTIYF.

The DNA of the CDR3 is TGTGCCAGCTCACCAGAGCAGTTGAACACTGAAGCTTTCTTT. Amino acid sequence: CASSPEQLNTEAFF. This chain connects TRBV18 to TRBJ1-1; D is ambiguous. Looked up from germline, CDR1 is KGHSH and CDR2 is LQKENI. The CDR3 consists of 14 residues. Trimming cost V 2 bases and J 0 bases, with 7 bases left between them.

The chain is built from TRBV5-4 and TRBJ2-2; D gene ambiguous. CDR1 SGHNT and CDR2 YYREEE come from the germline V gene (reference sequence). The CDR3 covers 15 residues. With 2 bases removed from V and 0 bases from J, the gap between germline ends came to 8 bases. The CDR3 region is CASSFETTNTGELFF. The CDR3 coding sequence is TGTGCCAGCAGCTTTGAGACAACGAACACCGGGGAGCTGTTTTTT.

J is TRBJ1-3 and V is TRBV30; D unresolved. This CDR3 comprises 16 residues. V lost 0 bases to trimming and J lost 0 bases, with 12 bases between them. The V gene's germline CDR1 is GTSNPN and CDR2 SVGIG (reference sequence). The chain's CDR3 is CAWSVLATSSGNTIYF. The CDR3, as DNA: TGTGCCTGGAGTGTATTAGCCACAAGCTCTGGAAACACCATATATTTT.

A single count supports this clone. The chain couples TRBV2 to TRBJ2-3, with D perhaps given as TRBD1 or TRBD2 (5 bases each). Trimming pared 10 bases from V and 2 bases from J, leaving 13 bases between. CDR1 is SNHLY and CDR2 is FYNNEI in the germline V gene. CDR3 length equals 13 residues. The CDR3 DNA sequence: TGTGCCACCTGTGGGGGTCTCACAGATACGCAGTATTTT. Protein product: CATCGGLTDTQYF.

The rearrangement links TRBV28 to TRBJ1-4; 7 nucleotides match TRBD1. V was clipped by 5 bases and J by 3 bases; unmatched bases: 9. The CDR3 is 16 amino acids. Germline-derived CDR1 and CDR2 are MDHEN and SYDVKM. The CDR3 is CASSPRGGRANEKLFF. The CDR3 nucleotides read TGTGCCAGCAGTCCCAGGGGGGGACGGGCTAATGAAAAACTGTTTTTT.

About this clone: The same CDR3 can be traced to other DNA sequences in this sample. The chain carries TRBV6-5 and TRBJ1-2, with a tentative D call TRBD1 (6 bases). Trimming cost V 3 bases and J 2 bases, with 7 bases left between them. The CDR3 is 13 residues long. CDR1 MNHEY and CDR2 SVGAGI come from the germline V gene. In nucleotides, the CDR3 is TGTGCCAGCAGTTATGACAGGAACTATGGCTACACCTTC. It encodes CASSYDRNYGYTF.

CDR3 nucleotides: TGTGCCAGCAGTATTACAGGGTGGGAGACCCAGTACTTC. Translated, it gives CASSITGWETQYF. The chain employs TRBV2 and TRBJ2-5, with D perhaps TRBD1 (6 bases). With 5 bases removed from V and 5 bases from J, the gap between germline ends came to 12 bases. Germline V gene sequence: CDR1 SNHLY, CDR2 FYNNEI. The CDR3 length is 13 residues.

The V and J genes are TRBV5-6 and TRBJ2-7, with D tentatively TRBD2 (5 bases). V was pared by 0 bases and J by 5 bases, with 12 bases between. This CDR3 has 14 residues. CDR1 SGHDT and CDR2 YYEEEE come from the germline V gene. CDR3 protein: CASSLGKGSDEQYF. As DNA, the CDR3 is TGTGCCAGCAGCTTGGGGAAAGGGAGCGACGAGCAGTACTTC.

The chain joins TRBV2 to TRBJ2-7; D not certain. Germline CDR1 SNHLY, CDR2 FYNNEI. There are 15 residues in the CDR3. V lost 2 bases and J lost 0, with 11 bases in between. This CDR3 is CASSEFPSGSYEQYF. The CDR3 DNA follows: TGTGCCAGCAGTGAATTCCCCAGTGGCTCCTACGAGCAGTACTTC.

This chain connects TRBV6-6 to TRBJ1-2; no clear D. The V end lost 5 bases, the J end lost 5 bases, and 18 bases lay between the germline ends. The CDR3 length is 15 residues. Germline CDR1 is MNHNY and CDR2 is SVGAGI (reference sequence). CDR3 bases: TGTGCCAGCAGTAGTATTGAAGCGGATGAATATGGCTACACCTTC. It specifies CASSSIEADEYGYTF.